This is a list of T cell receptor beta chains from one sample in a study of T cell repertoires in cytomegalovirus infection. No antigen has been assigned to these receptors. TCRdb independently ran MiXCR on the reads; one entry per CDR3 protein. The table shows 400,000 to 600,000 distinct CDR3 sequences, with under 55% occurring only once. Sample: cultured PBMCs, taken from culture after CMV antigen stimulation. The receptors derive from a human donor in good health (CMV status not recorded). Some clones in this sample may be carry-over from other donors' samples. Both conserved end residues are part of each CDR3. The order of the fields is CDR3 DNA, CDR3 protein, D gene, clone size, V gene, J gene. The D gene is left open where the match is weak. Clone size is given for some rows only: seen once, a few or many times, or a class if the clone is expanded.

CDR3nt: TGTGCCAGCAGCTTAATTGCGGGCCAGAACTTATATGGCTACACCTTC
CDR3aa: CASSLIAGQNLYGYTF
d_gene: .
abundance: .
v_gene: TRBV7-2
j_gene: TRBJ1-2

CDR3nt: TGTGCCATCAGCGAAGGAGTGTTCGGGTCACCCCTCCACTTT
CDR3aa: CAISEGVFGSPLHF
d_gene: .
abundance: .
v_gene: TRBV10-3
j_gene: TRBJ1-6

CDR3nt: TGTGCCAGCAGCTTAGCTAGACTAGCGGGAGGGCGAGAGACCCAGTACTTC
CDR3aa: CASSLARLAGGRETQYF
d_gene: TRBD2
abundance: .
v_gene: TRBV7-8
j_gene: TRBJ2-5

CDR3nt: TGTGCCAGCAGCTTAGAGGAGGAGACGACATACAATGAGCAGTTCTTC
CDR3aa: CASSLEEETTYNEQFF
d_gene: .
abundance: few
v_gene: TRBV7-6
j_gene: TRBJ2-1

CDR3nt: TGCAGTGCTAGAGAGTGGGTTGCCTACGAGGGCTCACCCCTCCACTTT
CDR3aa: CSAREWVAYEGSPLHF
d_gene: .
abundance: .
v_gene: TRBV20-1
j_gene: TRBJ1-6

CDR3nt: TGTGCCAGCAGCTTGGATGTGGGACAGGGGGCTCGAGAGACCCAGTACTTC
CDR3aa: CASSLDVGQGARETQYF
d_gene: TRBD1
abundance: .
v_gene: TRBV5-6
j_gene: TRBJ2-5

CDR3nt: TGTGCCAGCAGTGAAGCGACAGGGTTCGAGCAGTACTTC
CDR3aa: CASSEATGFEQYF
d_gene: TRBD1
abundance: .
v_gene: TRBV6-1
j_gene: TRBJ2-7

CDR3nt: TGTGCCAGCAGTTCGGTCAGGGGAGGAACGGTGGCGCAGCCCCAGCATTTT
CDR3aa: CASSSVRGGTVAQPQHF
d_gene: .
abundance: .
v_gene: TRBV6-5
j_gene: TRBJ1-5

CDR3nt: TGTGCCAGCAGCCTACGCCCCCAGGGCAACACCGGGGAGCTGTTTTTT
CDR3aa: CASSLRPQGNTGELFF
d_gene: .
abundance: .
v_gene: TRBV7-2
j_gene: TRBJ2-2

CDR3nt: TGCGCCAGCAGCCAAGTCGAAGCGGGAGCAGAGACCCAGTACTTC
CDR3aa: CASSQVEAGAETQYF
d_gene: TRBD2
abundance: .
v_gene: TRBV4-1
j_gene: TRBJ2-5

CDR3nt: TGTGCCAGCAGCCAAACCACGGCCGAGCAGTTCTTC
CDR3aa: CASSQTTAEQFF
d_gene: .
abundance: few
v_gene: TRBV12-3/TRBV12-4
j_gene: TRBJ2-1

CDR3nt: TGTGCCAGCAGACAGGGGGGTAGGGCACCCCTCCACTTT
CDR3aa: CASRQGGRAPLHF
d_gene: TRBD1
abundance: .
v_gene: TRBV12-3/TRBV12-4
j_gene: TRBJ1-6

CDR3nt: TGTGCCAGCAGCCAAGCGGAGGGGGACGTCTCCGAGCAGTACTTC
CDR3aa: CASSQAEGDVSEQYF
d_gene: .
abundance: .
v_gene: TRBV4-2
j_gene: TRBJ2-7

CDR3nt: TGCAGTGCGAGAGCGGGACCTCTCCCCTACGAGCAGTACTTC
CDR3aa: CSARAGPLPYEQYF
d_gene: TRBD2
abundance: few
v_gene: TRBV20-1
j_gene: TRBJ2-7

CDR3nt: TGTGCCAGCAGCTTAGCGGGTAGACAGCAAGGGTTCTTC
CDR3aa: CASSLAGRQQGFF
d_gene: .
abundance: few
v_gene: TRBV7-8
j_gene: TRBJ2-1

CDR3nt: TGCGCCAGCAGCCCAGCCCCCCGGCGGGGGCTTTACAATGAGCAGTTCTTC
CDR3aa: CASSPAPRRGLYNEQFF
d_gene: .
abundance: .
v_gene: TRBV4-1
j_gene: TRBJ2-1

CDR3nt: TGTGCCAGCAGCTTCTGGGGAAACCTCCAAGAGACCCAGTACTTC
CDR3aa: CASSFWGNLQETQYF
d_gene: .
abundance: .
v_gene: TRBV5-4
j_gene: TRBJ2-5

CDR3nt: TGCGCCAGCACATCGACTAGCGGGCTTGGCTACGAGCAGTACTTC
CDR3aa: CASTSTSGLGYEQYF
d_gene: TRBD2
abundance: .
v_gene: TRBV5-1
j_gene: TRBJ2-7

CDR3nt: TGTGCCAGTACAGGGATTTGGGTCACTGAAGCTTTCTTT
CDR3aa: CASTGIWVTEAFF
d_gene: .
abundance: .
v_gene: TRBV28
j_gene: TRBJ1-1

CDR3nt: TGTGCCAGCAGCTTAAACTATGGCTACACCTTC
CDR3aa: CASSLNYGYTF
d_gene: .
abundance: many
v_gene: TRBV7-2
j_gene: TRBJ1-2

CDR3nt: TGTGCCAGCAGAGGACTAGCGGGATCCGGTGAGCAGTTCTTC
CDR3aa: CASRGLAGSGEQFF
d_gene: TRBD2
abundance: once
v_gene: TRBV6-2/TRBV6-3
j_gene: TRBJ2-1

CDR3nt: TGTGCCAGCAGCTTTCGCAGGGAGGCCTACGAGCAGTACTTC
CDR3aa: CASSFRREAYEQYF
d_gene: .
abundance: many
v_gene: TRBV7-2
j_gene: TRBJ2-7

CDR3nt: TGTGCCAGCAGCTTAGTTGCAGACGGAGCGTCACAGACCCAGTACTTC
CDR3aa: CASSLVADGASQTQYF
d_gene: .
abundance: .
v_gene: TRBV7-6
j_gene: TRBJ2-5

CDR3nt: TGTGCCGGGAGACAGGGATGGACTGAAGCTTTCTTT
CDR3aa: CAGRQGWTEAFF
d_gene: TRBD1
abundance: .
v_gene: TRBV30
j_gene: TRBJ1-1

CDR3nt: TGTGCCAGCAGCTTTAGGGGAGAAGGGACAGATACGCAGTATTTT
CDR3aa: CASSFRGEGTDTQYF
d_gene: .
abundance: .
v_gene: TRBV7-9
j_gene: TRBJ2-3

CDR3nt: TGTGCCAGCAGCCGAAACAGGGGCTTCGAGCAGTACTTC
CDR3aa: CASSRNRGFEQYF
d_gene: TRBD1
abundance: few
v_gene: TRBV7-6
j_gene: TRBJ2-7

CDR3nt: TGTGCCAGCAGCTTAAGGGGGCCGACGCGGTCGCGGTTCTTC
CDR3aa: CASSLRGPTRSRFF
d_gene: TRBD1
abundance: .
v_gene: TRBV7-2
j_gene: TRBJ2-1

CDR3nt: TGTGCCAGCAGTCCTTGGCTAGCGGGGGGCAGGGGATACAATGAGCAGTTCTTC
CDR3aa: CASSPWLAGGRGYNEQFF
d_gene: TRBD2
abundance: .
v_gene: TRBV27
j_gene: TRBJ2-1

CDR3nt: TGTGCCAGCAGTTTACGCTTCGGGTCAGGGAGGCGTAAAGAGACCCAGTACTTC
CDR3aa: CASSLRFGSGRRKETQYF
d_gene: .
abundance: .
v_gene: TRBV28
j_gene: TRBJ2-5

CDR3nt: TGCAGTGCTAGAGTTCTTGGGGGGGAGACCGATGAGCAGTTCTTC
CDR3aa: CSARVLGGETDEQFF
d_gene: TRBD2
abundance: .
v_gene: TRBV20-1
j_gene: TRBJ2-1

CDR3nt: TGTGCCAGCAGCACCAGGACTAGCGGGAGTCCAAGACCCCGCAACCCTTTTAGCACAGATACGCAGTATTTT
CDR3aa: CASSTRTSGSPRPRNPFSTDTQYF
d_gene: TRBD2
abundance: few
v_gene: TRBV7-6
j_gene: TRBJ2-3

CDR3nt: TGTGCCATCAGTGAGTCGGGGGAACTGAATTACAATGAGCAGTTCTTC
CDR3aa: CAISESGELNYNEQFF
d_gene: .
abundance: .
v_gene: TRBV10-3
j_gene: TRBJ2-1

CDR3nt: TGTGCCAGCAGGACGGACAGTATTAACACTGAAGCTTTCTTT
CDR3aa: CASRTDSINTEAFF
d_gene: .
abundance: .
v_gene: TRBV2
j_gene: TRBJ1-1

CDR3nt: TGTGCCAGCAGCCCGCCGACTGGGGGGCATGAGCAGTTCTTC
CDR3aa: CASSPPTGGHEQFF
d_gene: .
abundance: once
v_gene: TRBV11-3
j_gene: TRBJ2-1

CDR3nt: TGCGCCAGCAGCCAAGAGAGTACCAGGGCTGGGTCGCCCCTCCACTTT
CDR3aa: CASSQESTRAGSPLHF
d_gene: .
abundance: .
v_gene: TRBV4-1
j_gene: TRBJ1-6

CDR3nt: TGTGCCAGCAGGGGACTAGCGGAGAGCCGAGATACGCAGTATTTT
CDR3aa: CASRGLAESRDTQYF
d_gene: TRBD2
abundance: .
v_gene: TRBV7-9
j_gene: TRBJ2-3

CDR3nt: TGTGCCAGCAGTGAAGGGTGGGGCGTCTCCTACGAGCAGTACTTC
CDR3aa: CASSEGWGVSYEQYF
d_gene: .
abundance: .
v_gene: TRBV6-1
j_gene: TRBJ2-7

CDR3nt: TGTGCCAGCAGTGAAGCGCGGGAGGGACGGGGGACAGATACGCAGTATTTT
CDR3aa: CASSEAREGRGTDTQYF
d_gene: TRBD2
abundance: few
v_gene: TRBV6-1
j_gene: TRBJ2-3

CDR3nt: TGTGCCAGCAGTTTGACAGGGGGCCTAACCGGGGAGCTGTTTTTT
CDR3aa: CASSLTGGLTGELFF
d_gene: TRBD1
abundance: .
v_gene: TRBV28
j_gene: TRBJ2-2